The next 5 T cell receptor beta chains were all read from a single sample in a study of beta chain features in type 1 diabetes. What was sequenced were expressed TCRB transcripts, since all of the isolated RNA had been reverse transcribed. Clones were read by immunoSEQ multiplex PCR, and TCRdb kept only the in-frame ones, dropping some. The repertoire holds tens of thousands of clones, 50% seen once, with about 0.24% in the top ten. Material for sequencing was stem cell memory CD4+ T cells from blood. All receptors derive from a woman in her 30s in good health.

The DNA for the CDR3 is TGTGCCAGCAGTTTGGGCCTGACTAGCGGGAGGGTTGACAATGAGCAGTTCTTC. This codes for CASSLGLTSGRVDNEQFF. The chain couples TRBV27 to TRBJ2-1, with 14 bases that match TRBD2. Germline CDR1 MNHEY, CDR2 SMNVEV (reference sequence). The CDR3 runs 18 residues. Losses at the gene ends were 3 bases for V and 5 bases for J; bases not matched to a gene: 9.

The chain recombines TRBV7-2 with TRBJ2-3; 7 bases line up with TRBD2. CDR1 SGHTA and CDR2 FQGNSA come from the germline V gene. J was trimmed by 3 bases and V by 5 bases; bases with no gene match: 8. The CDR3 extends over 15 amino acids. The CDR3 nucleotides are TGTGCCAGCAGCCCCAAGCGGGGAGGGACAGATACGCAGTATTTT. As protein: CASSPKRGGTDTQYF.

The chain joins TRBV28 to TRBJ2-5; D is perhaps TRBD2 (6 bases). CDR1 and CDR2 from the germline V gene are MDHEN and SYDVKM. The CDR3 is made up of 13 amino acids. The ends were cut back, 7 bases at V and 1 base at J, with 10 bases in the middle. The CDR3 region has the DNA TGTGCCAGCACCACGGGACTCCAAGAGACCCAGTACTTC. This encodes CASTTGLQETQYF. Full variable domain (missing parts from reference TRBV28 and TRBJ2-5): DVKVTQSSRYLVKRTGEKVFLECVQDMDHENMFWYRQDPGLGLRLIYFSYDVKMKEKGDIPEGYSVSREKKERFSLILESASTNQTSMYLCASTTGLQETQYFGPGTRLLVL.

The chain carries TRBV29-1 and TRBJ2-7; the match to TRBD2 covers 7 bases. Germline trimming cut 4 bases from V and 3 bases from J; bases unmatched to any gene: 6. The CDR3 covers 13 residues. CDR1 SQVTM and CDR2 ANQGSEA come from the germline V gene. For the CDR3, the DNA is TGCAGCGTTGTACCGGGAGGTAGCTACGAGCAGTACTTC. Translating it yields CSVVPGGSYEQYF.

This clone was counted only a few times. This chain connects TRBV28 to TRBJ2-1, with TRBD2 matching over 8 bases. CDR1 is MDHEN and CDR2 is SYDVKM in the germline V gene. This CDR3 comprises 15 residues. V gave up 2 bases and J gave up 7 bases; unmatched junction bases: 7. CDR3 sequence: CASSLIGTSRNEQFF. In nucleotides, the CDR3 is TGTGCCAGCAGTTTAATTGGGACTAGTCGTAATGAGCAGTTCTTC.